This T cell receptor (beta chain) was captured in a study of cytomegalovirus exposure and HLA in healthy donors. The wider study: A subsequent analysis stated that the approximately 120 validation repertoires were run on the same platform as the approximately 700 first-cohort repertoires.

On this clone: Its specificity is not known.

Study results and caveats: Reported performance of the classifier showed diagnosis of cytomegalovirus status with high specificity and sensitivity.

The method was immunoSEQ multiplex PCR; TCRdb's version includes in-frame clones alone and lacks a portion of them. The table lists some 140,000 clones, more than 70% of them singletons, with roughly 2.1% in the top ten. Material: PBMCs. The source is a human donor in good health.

The CDR3 here is CASSQVSRGHTEAFF. In nucleotides, the CDR3 is TGCGCCAGCAGCCAAGTATCCAGGGGACACACTGAAGCTTTCTTT. The chain couples TRBV4-1 to TRBJ1-1; TRBD1 might be the D (6 bases). The CDR3 spans 15 residues. V lost 1 base and J 3 bases, leaving 12 bases between the germline ends. Germline V CDR1 and CDR2: MGHRA, YSYEKL.